Below are 4 T cell receptor beta chains sequenced from a single sample in a study of blood T cell repertoires in COVID-19. Sequencing was performed with immunoSEQ multiplex PCR; in TCRdb, only in-frame clones are kept and a portion is missing. The sample lists around 190,000 clones, around 85% occurring once. The sequenced sample was PBMCs or T cells enriched from blood (not recorded which). These receptors were obtained from a woman between 25 and 40 years old who had recovered from COVID-19.

This chain links TRBV11-2 with TRBJ2-7; no firm D call. Germline assignment: CDR1 SGHAT and CDR2 FQNNGV. This CDR3 region has 13 residues. V was cut by 7 bases and J by 3 bases, with 13 bases left in between. In nucleotides, the CDR3 is TGTGCCAGCACCCCTAGGATCGGCTACGAGCAGTACGTC. This gives the protein CASTPRIGYEQYV.

The chain employs TRBV30 and TRBJ2-5, with 8 nucleotides matching TRBD2. V shed 7 bases and J 5 bases; nucleotides not matched to a gene: 15. Looked up from germline, CDR1 is GTSNPN and CDR2 is SVGIG (reference sequence). The CDR3 contains 15 residues. This CDR3 is CASREAGVDWETQYF. The CDR3 bases are TGTGCCTCGCGGGAAGCGGGAGTGGATTGGGAGACCCAGTACTTC.

The rearrangement joins TRBV18 to TRBJ1-1; TRBD1 might be the D (6 bases). The germline CDR1 and CDR2 sequences are KGHSH and LQKENI. The CDR3 consists of 15 residues. The V and J ends lost 1 base and 5 bases respectively, with 14 bases between them. CDR3 DNA: TGTGCCAGCTCACCACTCGAGGGGGGGCAAACTGAAGCTTTCTTT. This gives the protein CASSPLEGGQTEAFF.

This chain connects TRBV7-6 to TRBJ2-3, with 7 bases lining up with TRBD2. The CDR3 spans 15 residues. J was trimmed by 2 bases and V by 1 base; bases with no gene match: 3. Germline CDR1 is SGHVS and CDR2 is FNYEAQ. The CDR3: CASSLGTSFTDTQYF. CDR3 coding DNA: TGTGCCAGCAGCTTAGGGACTAGTTTCACAGATACGCAGTATTTT. The whole variable domain, filled in from reference TRBV7-6 and TRBJ2-3, reads GAGVSQSPRYKVTKRGQDVALRCDPISGHVSLYWYRQALGQGPEFLTYFNYEAQQDKSGLPNDRFSAERPEGSISTLTIQRTEQRDSAMYRCASSLGTSFTDTQYFGPGTRLTVL.